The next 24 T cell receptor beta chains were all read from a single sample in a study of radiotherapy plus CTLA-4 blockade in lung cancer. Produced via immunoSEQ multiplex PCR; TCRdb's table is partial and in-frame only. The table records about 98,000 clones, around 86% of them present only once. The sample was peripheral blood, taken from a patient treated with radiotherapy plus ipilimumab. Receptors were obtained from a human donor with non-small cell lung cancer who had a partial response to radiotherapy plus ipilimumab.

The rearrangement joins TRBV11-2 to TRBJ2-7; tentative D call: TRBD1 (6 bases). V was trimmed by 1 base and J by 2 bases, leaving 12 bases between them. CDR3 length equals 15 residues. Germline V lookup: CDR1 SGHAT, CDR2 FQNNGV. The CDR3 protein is CASSLGGLFPYEQYF. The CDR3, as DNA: TGTGCCAGCAGCTTAGGGGGGCTATTCCCCTACGAGCAGTACTTC.

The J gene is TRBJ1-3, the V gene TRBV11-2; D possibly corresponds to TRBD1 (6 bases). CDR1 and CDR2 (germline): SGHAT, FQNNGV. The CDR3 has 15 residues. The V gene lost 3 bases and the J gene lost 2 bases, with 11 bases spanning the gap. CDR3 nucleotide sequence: TGTGCCAGCAGCTTGGGGCACAGGGCTGGAAACACCATATATTTT. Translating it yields CASSLGHRAGNTIYF.

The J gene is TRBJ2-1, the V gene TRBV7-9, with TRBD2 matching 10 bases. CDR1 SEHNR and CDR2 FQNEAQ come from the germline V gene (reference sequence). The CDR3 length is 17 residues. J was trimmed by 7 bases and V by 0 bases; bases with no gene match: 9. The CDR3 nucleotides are TGTGCCAGCAGCTTAGCGCGGTCGGCTAGCGGGAGAAATGAGCAGTTCTTC. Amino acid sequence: CASSLARSASGRNEQFF.

CDR3 DNA: TGTGCCAGTAGTATTTTAGAGGGCGTCGGGGGCTACACCTTC. This sequence encodes CASSILEGVGGYTF. V usage is TRBV19 and J usage is TRBJ1-2; D is uncertain. V was clipped by 3 bases and J by 8 bases, with 16 bases between them. CDR1 and CDR2 from the germline V gene are LNHDA and SQIVND (reference sequence). The CDR3 is 14 residues long.

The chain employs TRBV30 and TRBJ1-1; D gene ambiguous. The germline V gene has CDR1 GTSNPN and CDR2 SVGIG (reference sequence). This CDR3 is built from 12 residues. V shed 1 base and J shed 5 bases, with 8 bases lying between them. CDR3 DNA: TGTGCCTGGAGTGGGGAGAGGACTGAAGCTTTCTTT. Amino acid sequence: CAWSGERTEAFF.

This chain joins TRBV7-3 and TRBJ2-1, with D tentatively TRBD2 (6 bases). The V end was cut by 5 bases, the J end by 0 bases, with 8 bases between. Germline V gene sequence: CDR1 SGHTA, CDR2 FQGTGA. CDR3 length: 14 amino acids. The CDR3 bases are TGTGCCAGCAGCGGGGGGAGCTCCTACAATGAGCAGTTCTTC. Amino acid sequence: CASSGGSSYNEQFF.

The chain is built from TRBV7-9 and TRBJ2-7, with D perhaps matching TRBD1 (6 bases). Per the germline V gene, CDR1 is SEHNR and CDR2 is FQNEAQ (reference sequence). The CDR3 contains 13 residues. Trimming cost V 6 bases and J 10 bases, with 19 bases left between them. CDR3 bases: TGTGCCAGCAGTTACGGACAGTACTCTGGCCAGTACTTC. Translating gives CASSYGQYSGQYF.

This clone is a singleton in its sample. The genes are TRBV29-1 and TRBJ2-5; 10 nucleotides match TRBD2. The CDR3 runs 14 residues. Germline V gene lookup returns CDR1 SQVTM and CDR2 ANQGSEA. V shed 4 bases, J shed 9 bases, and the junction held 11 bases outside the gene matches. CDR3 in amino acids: CSVALPSGSASQYF. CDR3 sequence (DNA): TGCAGCGTTGCACTGCCTAGCGGGAGTGCGTCCCAGTACTTC.

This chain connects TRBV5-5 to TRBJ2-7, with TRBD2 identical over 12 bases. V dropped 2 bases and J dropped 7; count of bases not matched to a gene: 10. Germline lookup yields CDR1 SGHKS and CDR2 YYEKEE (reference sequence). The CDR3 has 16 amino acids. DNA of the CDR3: TGTGCCAGCAGCTTCACTAGCGGGAGGTCCGGGGGGGAGCAGTACTTC. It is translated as CASSFTSGRSGGEQYF.

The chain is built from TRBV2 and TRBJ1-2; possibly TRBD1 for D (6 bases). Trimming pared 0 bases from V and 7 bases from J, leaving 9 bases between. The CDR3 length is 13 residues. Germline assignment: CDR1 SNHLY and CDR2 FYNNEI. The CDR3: CASSEARGSGYTF. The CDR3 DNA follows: TGTGCCAGCAGTGAAGCCAGGGGAAGTGGCTACACCTTC.

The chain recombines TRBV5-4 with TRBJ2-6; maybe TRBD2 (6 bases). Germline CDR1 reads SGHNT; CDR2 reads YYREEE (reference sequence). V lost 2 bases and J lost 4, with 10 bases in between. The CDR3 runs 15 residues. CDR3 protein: CASSFWEAGANVLTF. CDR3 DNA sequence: TGTGCCAGCAGCTTCTGGGAGGCCGGGGCCAACGTCCTGACTTTC.

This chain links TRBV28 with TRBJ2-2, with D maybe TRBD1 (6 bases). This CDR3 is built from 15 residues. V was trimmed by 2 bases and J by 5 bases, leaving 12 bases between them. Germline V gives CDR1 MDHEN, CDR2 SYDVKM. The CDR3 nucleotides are TGTGCCAGCAGTTTAACAGGGCAGGGAACCGGGGAGCTGTTTTTT. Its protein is CASSLTGQGTGELFF. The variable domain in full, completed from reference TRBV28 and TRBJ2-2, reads DVKVTQSSRYLVKRTGEKVFLECVQDMDHENMFWYRQDPGLGLRLIYFSYDVKMKEKGDIPEGYSVSREKKERFSLILESASTNQTSMYLCASSLTGQGTGELFFGEGSRLTVL.

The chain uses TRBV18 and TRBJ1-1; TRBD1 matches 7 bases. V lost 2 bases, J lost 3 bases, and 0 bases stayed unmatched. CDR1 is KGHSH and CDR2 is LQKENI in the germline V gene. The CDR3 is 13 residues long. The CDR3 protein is CASSPDRDTEAFF. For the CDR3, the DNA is TGTGCCAGCTCACCAGACAGGGACACTGAAGCTTTCTTT.

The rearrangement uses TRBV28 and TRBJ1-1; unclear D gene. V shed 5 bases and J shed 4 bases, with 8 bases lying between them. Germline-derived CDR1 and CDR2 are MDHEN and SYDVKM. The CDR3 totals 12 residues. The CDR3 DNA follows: TGTGCCAGCAGTCGGACTGCCACTGAAGCTTTCTTT. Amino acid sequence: CASSRTATEAFF.

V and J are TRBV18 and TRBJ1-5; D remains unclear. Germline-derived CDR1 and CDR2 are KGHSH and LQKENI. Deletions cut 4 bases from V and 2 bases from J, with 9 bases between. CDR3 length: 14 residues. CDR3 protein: CASSQGGGNQPQHF. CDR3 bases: TGTGCCAGCTCACAGGGAGGTGGCAATCAGCCCCAGCATTTT.

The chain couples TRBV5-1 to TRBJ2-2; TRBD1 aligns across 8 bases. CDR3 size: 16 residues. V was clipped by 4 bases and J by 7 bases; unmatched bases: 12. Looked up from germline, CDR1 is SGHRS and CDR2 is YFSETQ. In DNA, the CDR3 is TGCGCCAGCAGCGAGGGGGCAAACAGGGGGATCGGGGAGCTGTTTTTT. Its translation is CASSEGANRGIGELFF.

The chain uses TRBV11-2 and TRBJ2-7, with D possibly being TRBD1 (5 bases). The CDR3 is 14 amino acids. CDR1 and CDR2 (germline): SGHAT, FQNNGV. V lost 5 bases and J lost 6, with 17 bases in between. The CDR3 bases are TGTGCCAGCAGCCTACATGTGGGGCAAATCGAGCAGTACTTC. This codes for CASSLHVGQIEQYF.

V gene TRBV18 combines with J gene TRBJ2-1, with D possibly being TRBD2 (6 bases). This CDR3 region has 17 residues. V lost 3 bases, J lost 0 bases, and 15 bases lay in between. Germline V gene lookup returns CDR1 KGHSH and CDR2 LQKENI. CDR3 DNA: TGTGCCAGCTCACCGCAGTCTAGCGTGAGCTCCTACAATGAGCAGTTCTTC. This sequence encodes CASSPQSSVSSYNEQFF.

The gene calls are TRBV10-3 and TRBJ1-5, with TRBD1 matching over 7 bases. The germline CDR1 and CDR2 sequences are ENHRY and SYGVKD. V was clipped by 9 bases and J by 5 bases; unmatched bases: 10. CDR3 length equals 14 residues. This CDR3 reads CAIDRTGGDQPQHF. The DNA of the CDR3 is TGTGCCATAGATCGGACAGGAGGAGATCAGCCCCAGCATTTT.

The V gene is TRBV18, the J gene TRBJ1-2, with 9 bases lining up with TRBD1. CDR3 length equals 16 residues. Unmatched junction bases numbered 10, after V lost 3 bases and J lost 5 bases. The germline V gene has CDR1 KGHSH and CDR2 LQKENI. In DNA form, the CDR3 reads TGTGCCAGCTCACCGCCCGGGACAGGGTCAGGGTATGGCTACACCTTC. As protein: CASSPPGTGSGYGYTF.

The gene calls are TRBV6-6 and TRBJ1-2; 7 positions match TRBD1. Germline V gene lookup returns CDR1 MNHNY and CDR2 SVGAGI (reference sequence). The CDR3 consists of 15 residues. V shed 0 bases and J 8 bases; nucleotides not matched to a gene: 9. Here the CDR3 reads CASSYSGTDVRGYTF. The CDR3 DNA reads TGTGCCAGCAGTTACTCCGGGACAGATGTGCGGGGCTACACCTTC.

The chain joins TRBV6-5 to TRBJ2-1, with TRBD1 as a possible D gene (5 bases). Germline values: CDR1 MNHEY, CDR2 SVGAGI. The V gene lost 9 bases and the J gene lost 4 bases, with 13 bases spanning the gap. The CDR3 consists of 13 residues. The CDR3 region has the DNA TGTGCCAGTAGGGGAAATGCGTACAATGAGCAGTTCTTC. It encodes CASRGNAYNEQFF.

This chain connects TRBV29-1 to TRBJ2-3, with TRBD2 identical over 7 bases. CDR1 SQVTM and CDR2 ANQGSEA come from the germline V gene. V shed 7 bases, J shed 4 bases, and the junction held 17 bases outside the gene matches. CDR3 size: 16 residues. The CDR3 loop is CSAFPGGGRWADTQYF. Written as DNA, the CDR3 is TGCAGCGCCTTCCCGGGGGGAGGGAGGTGGGCAGATACGCAGTATTTT.

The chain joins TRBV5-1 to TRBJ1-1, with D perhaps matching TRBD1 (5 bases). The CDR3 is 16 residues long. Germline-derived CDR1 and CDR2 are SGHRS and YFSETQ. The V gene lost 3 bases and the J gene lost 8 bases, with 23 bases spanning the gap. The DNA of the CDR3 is TGCGCCAGCAGCTCCCTAGGACAAGGCGTTACCCCAGAAGCTTTCTTT. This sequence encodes CASSSLGQGVTPEAFF.